The T cell receptor beta chain described here comes from a study of tumor-infiltrating lymphocytes in oesophageal squamous cell carcinoma. Each CDR3 protein is one row after TCRdb ran MiXCR on the PCR reads. This table has 15,000 to 25,000 distinct CDR3 sequences, less than 45% appearing once. The V and J ends lost 8 bases and 1 base respectively, with 14 bases between them. CDR3 length equals 15 residues. The germline V gene encodes CDR1 SGHVS and CDR2 FNYEAQ. The sequenced sample consisted of esophageal tumor tissue. The rearrangement uses TRBV7-6 and TRBJ2-2, with D perhaps TRBD2 (6 bases). The receptor was isolated from a male donor with esophageal squamous cell carcinoma. The CDR3 sequence is CASATRRENTGELFF. The CDR3 coding sequence is TGTGCCAGCGCGACTAGGCGGGAGAACACCGGGGAGCTGTTTTTT.